This paragraph covers one T cell receptor beta chain sequence. Its antigen remains unidentified. At one end the junction does not follow the germline gene, possibly because of a read error. The roughly 39 donors, aged roughly 6 to 100 years, were systemically healthy Caucasian individuals from Russia. Each donor gave 8 to 10 milliliters of peripheral blood, collected into EDTA-treated Vacutainer tubes. Ficoll-Paque density-gradient centrifugation was used to isolate PBMCs, with at least 7 million per sample. Trizol reagent was used to extract total RNA from the PBMCs, yielding at least 5 micrograms per sample. For every donor, flow cytometry on a PBMC aliquot measured the percentage of naive CD45RAhigh/CD27high T cells. Library preparation used 5' RACE. Sequencing relied on an Illumina HiSeq 2500. A second 7 to 11 cycle PCR used a sample-barcoded 5' primer and a J-beta primer mix. A unique molecular identifier was introduced onto each TCR beta cDNA molecule by a template-switch 5' adaptor carrying 12 random nucleotides. At least 2.5 million CDR3-containing paired-end reads were obtained from each sample. The Mint cDNA synthesis kit, primed by a TRBC-specific oligonucleotide, was used to synthesize first-strand cDNA from all RNA. All cDNA was treated with uracil-DNA glycosylase and then went through a first 18-cycle PCR with the universal primers M1SS and BC2_uni_R. Turning to the authors' computational methods: Each sample was normalized by randomly selecting 1 million high-quality reads, each carrying a distinct molecular identifier. Reads sharing molecular identifiers were discarded rather than binned into consensus sequences. MiTCR, set to a Q25 quality threshold and the strictest error-elimination algorithm, was used for CDR3 identification, clonotype clustering and error correction. Lower-bound total TCR beta diversity was estimated with a nonparametric unseen species model using Euler transformation. TCRdb handled the public reads itself, with Q25 trimming in fastp and clone calling in MiXCR, and kept productive beta chains. Every CDR3 protein is listed once, alongside the most common genes and DNA of its rows. The V and J calls were not made by the authors but by TCRdb's processing. A total of some 800,000 distinct CDR3 sequences appear in this sample, roughly 25% of them only once. The ten largest make up roughly 3.8% of the sample.

These data come from a study of blood T cells in healthy people across ages (dated by TCRdb to 2015 to 2017). A note on the overall study: Template switching captured roughly one uniquely barcoded TCR beta cDNA molecule per two T cells in model experiments. The study measured age-related changes in TCR beta repertoire diversity using deep sequencing normalized with unique cDNA molecular identifiers. Four age groups were formed from the donors: young (average approximately 15 years), middle-aged (approximately 40), aged (roughly 59) and long-lived (roughly 81). The study analyzed two additional independent replicas of 1 million unique cDNA reads from the same blood draw for two donors, one aged 18 to 29 and one aged 80 or older.

What the work shows at the level of the full study, not this receptor alone: Estimates of total diversity based on one million sequenced T cells were regarded as lower bounds and as underestimates. Observed TCR beta diversity per million T cells fell roughly linearly with age, and a significant reduction was already apparent by age around 39. The long-lived group showed more naive CD4+ T cells, fewer expanded clones and increased TCR diversity than the aged group, suggesting age selection. Because the CMV infection status of the donors was unknown, age-related changes in expanded clonotypes may potentially have been confounded. Conclusive comparison of naive and antigen-experienced compartments was prevented by the profiling of bulk unsorted PBMCs. A strong correlation was found between observed TCR beta diversity and the percentage of naive T cells measured by flow cytometry.

These data also featured in a second study, about T cells of mothers and their children. As the second paper documents: Nine systemically healthy Caucasian individuals served as donors, namely three mothers together with their six children. cDNA synthesis consumed the entire amount of extracted RNA, loaded at approximately 1.6 ug RNA in each 15 ul reaction. In the second PCR, the M1S primer added sample barcodes and 2-4 random nucleotides. More than 8 million TCR beta CDR3 reads were obtained from each mother, and roughly 3 million reads were obtained from each child. Thymic selection shapes the output of TCR recombination in a similar way in related and unrelated pairs, and inherited differences have a minor effect. Normalized repertoire overlap was always slightly but never significantly higher in related than unrelated mother-child pairs. No persistent microchimeric T cell clones were detected, at a sensitivity of approximately 100 clones per million clonotypes. To look for features that set related mother-child pairs apart from unrelated individuals, the researchers ran deep NGS to compare the TCR beta repertoires of mothers and children. The mean age was approximately 41 +/- 4 years for the mothers and approximately 11 +/- 4 years for the children. After adapter ligation with NEBNext reagents, the libraries were sequenced on Illumina HiSeq 2000 with 100+100 nt paired-end reads. To avoid cross-contamination, the mother libraries and the child libraries were prepared a month apart and sequenced in separate runs. Between 500,000 and 2,000,000 distinct TCR beta clonotypes were identified per donor. Naive TCR beta clonotypes were estimated from low-frequency clonotypes matched to each donor's FACS-determined naive share, without sorting.

The sequence derives from a boy between 10 and 17 years old in good health. The sequenced sample consisted of blood.

The CDR3: CASSLSGTVDFFF. The DNA reads TGTGCCAGCAGCCTCTCCGGGACAGTAGATTTTTTTTTT. The rearrangement combines TRBV12-3 or TRBV12-4 with TRBJ1-1, with TRBD1 matching 7 junction bases. Including the terminal cysteine and phenylalanine, the CDR3 comprises 13 residues. Here the CDR3 DNA is all that survives: 39 bases in frame from base 1.